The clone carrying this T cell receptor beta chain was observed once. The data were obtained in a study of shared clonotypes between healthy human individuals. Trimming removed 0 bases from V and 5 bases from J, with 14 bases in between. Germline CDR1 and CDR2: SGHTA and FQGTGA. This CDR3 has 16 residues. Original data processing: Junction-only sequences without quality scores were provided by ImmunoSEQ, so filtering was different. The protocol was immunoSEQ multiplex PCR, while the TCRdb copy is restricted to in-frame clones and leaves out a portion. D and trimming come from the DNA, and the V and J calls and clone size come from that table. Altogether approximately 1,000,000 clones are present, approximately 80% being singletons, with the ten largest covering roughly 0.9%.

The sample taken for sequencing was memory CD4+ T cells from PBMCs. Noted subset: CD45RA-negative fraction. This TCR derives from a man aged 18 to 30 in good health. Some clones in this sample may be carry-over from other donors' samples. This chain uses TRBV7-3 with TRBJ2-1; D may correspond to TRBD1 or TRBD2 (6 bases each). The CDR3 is CASSLTGGASDNEQFF. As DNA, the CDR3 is TGTGCCAGCAGCTTAACGGGGGGCGCATCCGACAATGAGCAGTTCTTC.